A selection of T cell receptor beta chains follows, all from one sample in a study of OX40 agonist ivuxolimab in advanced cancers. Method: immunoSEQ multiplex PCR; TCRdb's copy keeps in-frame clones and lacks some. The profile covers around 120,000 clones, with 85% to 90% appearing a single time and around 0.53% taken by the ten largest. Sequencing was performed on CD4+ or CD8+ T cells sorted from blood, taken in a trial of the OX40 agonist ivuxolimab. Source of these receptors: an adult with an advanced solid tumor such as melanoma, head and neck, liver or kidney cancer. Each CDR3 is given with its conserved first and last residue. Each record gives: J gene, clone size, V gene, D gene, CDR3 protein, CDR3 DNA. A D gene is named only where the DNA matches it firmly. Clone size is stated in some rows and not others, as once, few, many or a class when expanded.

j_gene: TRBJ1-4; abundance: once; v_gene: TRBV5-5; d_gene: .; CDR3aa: CASSLGGFANEKLFF; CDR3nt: TGTGCCAGCAGTCTGGGAGGGTTTGCTAATGAAAAACTGTTTTTT
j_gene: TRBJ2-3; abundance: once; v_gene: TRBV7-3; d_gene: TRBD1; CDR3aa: CASSLQGTTGGTDTQYF; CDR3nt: TGTGCCAGCAGCTTACAGGGTACGACAGGGGGTACAGATACGCAGTATTTT
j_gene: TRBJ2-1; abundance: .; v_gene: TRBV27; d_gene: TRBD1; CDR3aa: CASSRDGTGDSNEQFF; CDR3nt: TGTGCCAGCAGTAGGGACGGGACAGGGGATTCCAATGAGCAGTTCTTC
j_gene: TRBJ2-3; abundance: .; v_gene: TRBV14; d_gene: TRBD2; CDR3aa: CASSKTPGLAGGTDTQYF; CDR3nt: TGTGCCAGCAGCAAAACCCCGGGACTAGCGGGGGGCACAGATACGCAGTATTTT
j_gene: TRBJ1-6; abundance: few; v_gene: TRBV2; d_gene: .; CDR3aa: CASIRDLGANSPLHF; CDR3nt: TGTGCCAGCATACGGGACCTCGGGGCGAATTCACCCCTCCACTTT
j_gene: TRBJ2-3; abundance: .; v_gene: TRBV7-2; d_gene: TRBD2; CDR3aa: CASTSGGTSGTDTQYF; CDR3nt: TGTGCCAGTACCTCGGGGGGGACTAGCGGCACAGATACGCAGTATTTT
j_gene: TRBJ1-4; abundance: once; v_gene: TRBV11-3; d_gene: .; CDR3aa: CASSFGFGAQEKLFF; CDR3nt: TGTGCCAGCAGCTTCGGATTCGGGGCGCAGGAAAAACTGTTTTTT
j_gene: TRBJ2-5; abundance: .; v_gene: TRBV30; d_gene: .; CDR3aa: CAWSPLRLSETQYF; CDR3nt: TGTGCCTGGAGTCCCTTAAGGCTTTCCGAGACCCAGTACTTC
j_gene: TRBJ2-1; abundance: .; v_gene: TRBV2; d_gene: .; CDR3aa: CASRAPVLKRDEQFF; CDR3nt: TGTGCCAGCAGGGCCCCAGTCCTAAAGAGGGATGAGCAGTTCTTC
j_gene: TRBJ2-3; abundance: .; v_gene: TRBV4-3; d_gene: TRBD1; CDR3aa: CASSPGQGGYTQYF; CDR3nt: TGCGCCAGCAGCCCAGGACAGGGGGGATATACGCAGTATTTT
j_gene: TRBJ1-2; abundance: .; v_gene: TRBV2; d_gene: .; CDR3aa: CASNGGRGGYGYTF; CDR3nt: TGTGCCAGCAACGGGGGAAGGGGGGGCTATGGCTACACCTTC
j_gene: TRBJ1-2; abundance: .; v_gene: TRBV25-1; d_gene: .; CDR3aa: CASSEYNIRGYTF; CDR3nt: TGTGCCAGCAGTGAATATAACATCCGGGGCTACACCTTC
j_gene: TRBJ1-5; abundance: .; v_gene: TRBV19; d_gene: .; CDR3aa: CASSSTGTGFSNQPQHF; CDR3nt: TGTGCCAGTAGCTCGACCGGGACTGGATTTAGCAATCAGCCCCAGCATTTT
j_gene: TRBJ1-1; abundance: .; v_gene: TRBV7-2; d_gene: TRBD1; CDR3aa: CASSLAGGQAMNTEAFF; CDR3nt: TGTGCCAGCAGCTTAGCGGGGGGACAGGCCATGAACACTGAAGCTTTCTTT
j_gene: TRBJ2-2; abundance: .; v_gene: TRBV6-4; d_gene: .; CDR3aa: CASSGQTNTGELFF; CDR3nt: TGTGCCAGCAGTGGGCAGACGAACACCGGGGAGCTGTTTTTT
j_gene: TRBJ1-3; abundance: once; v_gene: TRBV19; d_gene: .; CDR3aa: CASSIGGYIGNTIYF; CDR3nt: TGTGCCAGTAGTATCGGCGGTTACATTGGAAACACCATATATTTT
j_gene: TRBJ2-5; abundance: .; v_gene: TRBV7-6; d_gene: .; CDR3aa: CASSLSGLGETQYF; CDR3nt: TGTGCCAGCAGCTTAAGTGGTCTGGGGGAGACCCAGTACTTC
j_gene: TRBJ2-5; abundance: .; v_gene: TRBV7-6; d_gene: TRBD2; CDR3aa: CASSKTSGGEPYQETQYF; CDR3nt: TGTGCCAGCAGCAAGACTAGCGGGGGCGAACCGTACCAAGAGACCCAGTACTTC
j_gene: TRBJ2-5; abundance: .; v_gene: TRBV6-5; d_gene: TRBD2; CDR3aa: CASSYSRTSEKTQYF; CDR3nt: TGTGCCAGCAGTTACTCTAGGACTAGCGAGAAGACCCAGTACTTC
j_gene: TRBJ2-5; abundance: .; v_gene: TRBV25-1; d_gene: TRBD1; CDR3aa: CASRPTGVGQETQYF; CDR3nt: TGTGCCAGCCGGCCGACAGGGGTGGGCCAAGAGACCCAGTACTTC
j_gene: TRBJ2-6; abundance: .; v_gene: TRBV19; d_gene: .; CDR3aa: CASSPARSSGANVLTF; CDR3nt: TGTGCCAGTAGTCCCGCCCGGAGCTCTGGGGCCAACGTCCTGACTTTC
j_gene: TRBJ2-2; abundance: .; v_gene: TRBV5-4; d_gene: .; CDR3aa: CASSPKPGTDGNGELFF; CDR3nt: TGTGCCAGCAGCCCAAAACCCGGGACGGATGGAAACGGGGAGCTGTTTTTT
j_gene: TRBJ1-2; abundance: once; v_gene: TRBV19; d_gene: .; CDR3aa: CASSIGPTDYGYTF; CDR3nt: TGTGCCAGTAGTATAGGACCGACGGACTATGGCTACACCTTC
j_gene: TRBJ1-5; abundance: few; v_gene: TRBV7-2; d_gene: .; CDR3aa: CASSLGPNQPQHF; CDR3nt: TGTGCCAGCAGCTTAGGACCGAATCAGCCCCAGCATTTT
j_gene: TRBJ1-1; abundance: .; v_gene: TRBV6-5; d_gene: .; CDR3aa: CASSPYPMSNTEAFF; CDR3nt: TGTGCCAGCAGCCCCTACCCGATGAGTAACACTGAAGCTTTCTTT
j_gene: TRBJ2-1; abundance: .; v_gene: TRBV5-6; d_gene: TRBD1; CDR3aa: CTSSLGQLGGEQFF; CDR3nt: TGTACCAGCAGCTTGGGACAGCTGGGTGGTGAGCAGTTCTTC
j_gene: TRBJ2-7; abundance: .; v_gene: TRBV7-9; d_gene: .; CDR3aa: CASSRNTGGLSYEQYF; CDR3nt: TGTGCCAGCAGCCGAAACACGGGGGGCCTCTCCTACGAGCAGTACTTC
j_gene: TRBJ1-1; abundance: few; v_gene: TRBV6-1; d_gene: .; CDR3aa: CASSGNRDLGTFF; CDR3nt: TGTGCCAGCAGTGGAAACAGGGACCTGGGGACTTTCTTT
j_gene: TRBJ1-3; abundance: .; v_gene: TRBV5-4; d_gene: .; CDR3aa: CASSPGGSSGNTIYF; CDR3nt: TGTGCCAGCAGCCCGGGGGGGAGCTCTGGAAACACCATATATTTT
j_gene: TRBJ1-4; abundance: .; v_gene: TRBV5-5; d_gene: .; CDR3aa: CASSLVQGPNEKLFF; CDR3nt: TGTGCCAGCAGCTTGGTGCAGGGACCTAATGAAAAACTGTTTTTT
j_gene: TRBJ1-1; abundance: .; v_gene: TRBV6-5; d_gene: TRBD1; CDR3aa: CASSYSTGVEDTEAFF; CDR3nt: TGTGCCAGCAGTTACTCGACAGGGGTTGAGGACACTGAAGCTTTCTTT
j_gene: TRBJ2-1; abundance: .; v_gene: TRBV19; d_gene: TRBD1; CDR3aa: CASSIAFHRGNEQFF; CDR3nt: TGTGCCAGTAGTATAGCTTTCCACAGGGGCAATGAGCAGTTCTTC
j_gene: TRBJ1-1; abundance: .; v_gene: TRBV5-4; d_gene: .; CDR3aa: CASSVQPGTEAFF; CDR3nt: TGTGCCAGCAGCGTACAACCGGGGACTGAAGCTTTCTTT
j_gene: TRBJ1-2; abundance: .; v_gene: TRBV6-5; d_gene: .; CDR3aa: CASTKRGDYGYTF; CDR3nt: TGTGCCAGCACAAAGCGGGGGGACTATGGCTACACCTTC
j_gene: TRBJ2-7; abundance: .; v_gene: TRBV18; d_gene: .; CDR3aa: CASSPPSFSSYEQYF; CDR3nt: TGTGCCAGCTCACCCCCCAGTTTCAGCTCCTACGAGCAGTACTTC
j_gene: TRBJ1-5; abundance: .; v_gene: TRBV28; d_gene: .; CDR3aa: CVSRRSGNQPQHF; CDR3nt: TGTGTCAGCAGGAGGAGTGGTAATCAGCCCCAGCATTTT
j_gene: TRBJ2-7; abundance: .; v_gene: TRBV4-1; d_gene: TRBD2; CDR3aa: CASSRGLVGLAGGINEQYF; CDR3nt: TGCGCCAGCAGCCGAGGACTGGTGGGACTAGCGGGGGGAATCAACGAGCAGTACTTC
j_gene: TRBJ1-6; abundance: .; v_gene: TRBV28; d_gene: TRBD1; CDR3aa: CASSLGQGPSPLHF; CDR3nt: TGTGCCAGCAGTTTAGGACAGGGTCCTTCACCCCTCCACTTT
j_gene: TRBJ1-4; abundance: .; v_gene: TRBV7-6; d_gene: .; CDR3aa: CASSLRLETEKLFF; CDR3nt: TGTGCCAGCAGCTTAAGGTTGGAGACTGAAAAACTGTTTTTT
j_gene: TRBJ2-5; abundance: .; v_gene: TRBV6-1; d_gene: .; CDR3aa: CASSEARDPLQETQYF; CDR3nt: TGTGCCAGCAGTGAAGCGAGGGATCCCCTCCAAGAGACCCAGTACTTC
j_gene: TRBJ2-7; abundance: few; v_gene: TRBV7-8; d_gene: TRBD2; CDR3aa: CASSLEAGDDEQYF; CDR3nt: TGTGCCAGCAGCTTAGAAGCGGGGGACGACGAGCAGTACTTC
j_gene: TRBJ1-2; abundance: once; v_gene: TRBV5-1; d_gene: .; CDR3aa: CASSLEAGPFYGYTF; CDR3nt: TGCGCCAGCAGCTTGGAAGCAGGCCCCTTCTATGGCTACACCTTC
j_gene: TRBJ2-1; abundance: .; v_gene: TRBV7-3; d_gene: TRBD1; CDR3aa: CASSLDRGFNNEQFF; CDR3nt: TGTGCCAGCAGCTTGGACAGGGGATTTAACAATGAGCAGTTCTTC
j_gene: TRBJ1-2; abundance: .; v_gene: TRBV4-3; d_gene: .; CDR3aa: CASSQAGVNGYTF; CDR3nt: TGCGCCAGCAGCCAAGCAGGGGTCAACGGCTACACCTTC
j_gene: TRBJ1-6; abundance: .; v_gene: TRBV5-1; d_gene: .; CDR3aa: CASSLGPPGSDSPLHF; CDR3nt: TGCGCCAGCAGCTTGGGGCCCCCGGGCTCAGATTCACCCCTCCACTTT
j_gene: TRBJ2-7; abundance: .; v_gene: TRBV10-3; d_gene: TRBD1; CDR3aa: CAISGPQGVGEQYF; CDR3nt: TGTGCCATCAGTGGCCCGCAGGGGGTAGGCGAGCAGTACTTC
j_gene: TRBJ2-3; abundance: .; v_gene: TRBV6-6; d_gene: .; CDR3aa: CASSSRKSTDTQYF; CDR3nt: TGTGCCAGCAGTTCCAGGAAGAGCACAGATACGCAGTATTTT
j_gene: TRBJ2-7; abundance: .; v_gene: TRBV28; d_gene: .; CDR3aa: CASSLKGYEQYF; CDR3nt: TGTGCCAGCAGTTTGAAAGGTTACGAGCAGTACTTC
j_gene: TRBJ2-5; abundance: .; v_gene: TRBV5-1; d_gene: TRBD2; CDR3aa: CASSLALEFERGLRETQYF; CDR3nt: TGCGCCAGCAGCTTGGCCCTGGAGTTCGAGCGGGGGCTACGGGAGACCCAGTACTTC
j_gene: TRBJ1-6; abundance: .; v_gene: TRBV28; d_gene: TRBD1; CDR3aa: CASSQGESPLHF; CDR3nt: TGTGCCAGCAGCCAGGGGGAATCACCCCTCCACTTT
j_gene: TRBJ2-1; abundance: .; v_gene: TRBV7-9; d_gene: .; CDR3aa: CASSLAVTGNEQFF; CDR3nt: TGTGCCAGCAGCTTAGCGGTGACTGGCAATGAGCAGTTCTTC